One TCR beta chain is described in this entry. Method: immunoSEQ multiplex PCR; TCRdb's copy keeps in-frame clones and lacks some. The sample includes approximately 62,000 clones, about 87% of them seen just once. The sample is drawn from a study of blood T cell repertoires in COVID-19. Study as a whole: Acute and convalescent COVID-19 specimens originated in the United States, Italy and Spain. T cells, B-cell-depleted T cells, or PBMCs provided the cDNA or gDNA that served as material.

The length of the CDR3 is 14 residues. Germline V gives CDR1 SEHNR, CDR2 FQNEAQ (reference sequence). The trim removed 4 bases at V and 8 bases at J, leaving 3 bases unmatched. The clonotype comes from a man aged 55-75 years with acute or convalescent COVID-19. Sequencing was done on a sample of peripheral blood. The rearrangement links TRBV7-9 to TRBJ1-4; TRBD1 aligns across 11 bases. The CDR3: CASSSGDRGEKLFF. In DNA form, the CDR3 reads TGTGCCAGCAGCTCGGGGGACAGGGGGGAAAAACTGTTTTTT.